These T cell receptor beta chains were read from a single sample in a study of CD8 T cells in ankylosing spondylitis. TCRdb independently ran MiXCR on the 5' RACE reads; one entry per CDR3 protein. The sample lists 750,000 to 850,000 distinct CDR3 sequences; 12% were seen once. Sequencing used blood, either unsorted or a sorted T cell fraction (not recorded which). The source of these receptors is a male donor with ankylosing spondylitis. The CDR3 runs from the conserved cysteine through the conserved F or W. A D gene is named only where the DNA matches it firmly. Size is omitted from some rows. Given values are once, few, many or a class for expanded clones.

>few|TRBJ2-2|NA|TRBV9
TGTGCCAGCAGCGTTCTTAGCCGCCACGGGGAGCTGTTTTTT
CASSVLSRHGELFF
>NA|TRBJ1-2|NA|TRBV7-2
TGTGCCAGCAGCCCAGCTGCAGGTGGCTACACCTTC
CASSPAAGGYTF
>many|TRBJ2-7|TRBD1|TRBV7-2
TGTGCCAGCAGCCCCTCGGGACAGAACTACGAGCAGTACTTC
CASSPSGQNYEQYF
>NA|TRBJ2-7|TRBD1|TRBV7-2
TGTGCCAGCAGCTTAAAGCCAGCCGGGACAGGGGACTACGAGCAGTACTTC
CASSLKPAGTGDYEQYF
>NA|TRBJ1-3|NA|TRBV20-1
TGCAGTGCCGCGAATGGAAACACCATATATTTT
CSAANGNTIYF
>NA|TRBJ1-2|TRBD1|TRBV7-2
TGTGCCAGCCCTCCTCCGGGACAGGGTTCCTCGCCGGGCTACACCTTC
CASPPPGQGSSPGYTF
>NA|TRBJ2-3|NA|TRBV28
TGTGCCAGCAGTTTAACGCCGTCCGGCCGCGATACGCAGTATTTT
CASSLTPSGRDTQYF
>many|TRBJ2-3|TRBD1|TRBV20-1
TGCAGTGCTCCGGACAGGTCGGGCACAGATACGCAGTATTTT
CSAPDRSGTDTQYF
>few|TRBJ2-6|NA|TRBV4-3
TGCGCCAGCAGCCAAGACGGGGACTCTGGGGCCAACGTCCTGACTTTC
CASSQDGDSGANVLTF
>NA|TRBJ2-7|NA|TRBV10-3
TGTGCCATCAGTGAGTCATGGTCGGACACTACCTACGAGCAGTACTTC
CAISESWSDTTYEQYF
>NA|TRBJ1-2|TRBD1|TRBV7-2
TGTGCCAGCAGCTCGACGGACAGGGGATATGGCTACACCTTC
CASSSTDRGYGYTF
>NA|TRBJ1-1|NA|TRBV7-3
TGTGCCAGCAGCTTGGTTAGGACAGACACTGAAGCTTTCTTT
CASSLVRTDTEAFF
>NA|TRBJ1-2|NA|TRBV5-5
TGTGCCAGCAGCTTGTCAGGGGCAGCTAACTATGGCTACACCTTC
CASSLSGAANYGYTF
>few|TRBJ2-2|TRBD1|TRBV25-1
TGTGCCAGCAGTGAGCTGTGGACAGGGGGCCCGGAGCTGTTTTTT
CASSELWTGGPELFF
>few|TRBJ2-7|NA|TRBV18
TGTGCCAGCTCACCACTGGGGACAATCGGCGAGCAGTACTTC
CASSPLGTIGEQYF
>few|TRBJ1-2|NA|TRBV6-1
TGTGCCAGCAGTGAAGTTGGTGACTATGGCTACACCTTC
CASSEVGDYGYTF
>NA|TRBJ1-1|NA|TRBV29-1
TGCAGCGTGGGACGGAGGAACACTGAAGCTCTCTTT
CSVGRRNTEALF
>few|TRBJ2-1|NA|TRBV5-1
TGCGCCAGCAGCGCGGCCGGGACCGACTACAATGAGCAGTTCTTC
CASSAAGTDYNEQFF
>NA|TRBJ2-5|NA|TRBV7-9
TGTGCCAGCAGCCTAACGGGACACCTCCAAGAGACCCAGTACTTC
CASSLTGHLQETQYF
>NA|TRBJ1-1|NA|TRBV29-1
TGCAGCGTTCTCATGAACACTGAAGCTTTCTTT
CSVLMNTEAFF
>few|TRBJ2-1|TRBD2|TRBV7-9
TGTGCCAGCAGCTTAAATACCGGGGGGGTCTTAAGTGAGCAGTTCTTC
CASSLNTGGVLSEQFF
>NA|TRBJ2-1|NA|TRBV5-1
TGCGCCAGCAGCCCCCGGGTGGCGGTGACCAATGAGCAGTTCTTC
CASSPRVAVTNEQFF